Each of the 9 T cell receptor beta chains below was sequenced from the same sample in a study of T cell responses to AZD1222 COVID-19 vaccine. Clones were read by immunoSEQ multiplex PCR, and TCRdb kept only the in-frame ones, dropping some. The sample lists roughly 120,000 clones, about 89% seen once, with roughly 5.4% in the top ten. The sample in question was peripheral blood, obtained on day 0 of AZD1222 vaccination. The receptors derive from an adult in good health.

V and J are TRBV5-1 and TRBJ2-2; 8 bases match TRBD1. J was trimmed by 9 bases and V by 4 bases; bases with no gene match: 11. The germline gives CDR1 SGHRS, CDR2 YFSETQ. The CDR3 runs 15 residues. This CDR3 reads CASSLGGQGYRELFF. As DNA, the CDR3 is TGCGCCAGCAGCCTCGGCGGACAGGGCTATAGGGAGCTGTTTTTT.

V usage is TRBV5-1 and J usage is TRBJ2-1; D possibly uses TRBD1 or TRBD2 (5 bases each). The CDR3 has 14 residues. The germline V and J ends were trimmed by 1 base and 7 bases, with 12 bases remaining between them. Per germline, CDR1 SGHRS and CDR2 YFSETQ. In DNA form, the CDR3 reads TGCGCCAGCAGCTTGTCGGGGCCAGGGAATGAGCAGTTCTTC. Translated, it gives CASSLSGPGNEQFF.

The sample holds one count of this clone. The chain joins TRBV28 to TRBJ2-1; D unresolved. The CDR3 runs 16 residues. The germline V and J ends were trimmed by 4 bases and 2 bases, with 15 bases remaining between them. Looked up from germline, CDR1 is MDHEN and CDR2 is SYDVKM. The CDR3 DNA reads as TGTGCCAGCAGTTCCAAGTATCAGCCGCCCTACAATGAGCAGTTCTTC. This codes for CASSSKYQPPYNEQFF.

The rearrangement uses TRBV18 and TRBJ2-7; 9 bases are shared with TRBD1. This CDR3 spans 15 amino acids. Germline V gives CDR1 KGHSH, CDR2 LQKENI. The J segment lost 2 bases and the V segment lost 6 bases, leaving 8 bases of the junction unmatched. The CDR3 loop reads CASSPSGTGPYEQYF. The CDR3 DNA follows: TGTGCCAGCTCTCCCTCCGGGACAGGGCCCTACGAGCAGTACTTC.

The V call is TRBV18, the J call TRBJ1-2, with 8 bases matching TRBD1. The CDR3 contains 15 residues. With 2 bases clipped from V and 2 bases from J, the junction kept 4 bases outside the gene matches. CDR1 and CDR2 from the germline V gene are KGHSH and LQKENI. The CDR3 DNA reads TGTGCCAGCTCACCATTGGACAGGGTGAACTATGGCTACACCTTC. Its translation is CASSPLDRVNYGYTF.

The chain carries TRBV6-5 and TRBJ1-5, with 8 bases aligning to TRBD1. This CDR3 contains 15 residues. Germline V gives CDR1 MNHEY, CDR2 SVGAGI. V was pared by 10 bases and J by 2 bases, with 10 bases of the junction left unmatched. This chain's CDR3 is CATVRSTGGNQPQHF. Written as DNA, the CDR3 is TGTGCCACCGTTCGATCGACAGGGGGCAATCAGCCCCAGCATTTT.

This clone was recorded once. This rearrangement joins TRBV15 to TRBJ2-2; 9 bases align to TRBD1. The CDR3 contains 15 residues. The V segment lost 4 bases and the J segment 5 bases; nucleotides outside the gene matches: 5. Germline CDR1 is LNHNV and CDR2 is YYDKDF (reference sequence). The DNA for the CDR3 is TGTGCCACCAGCACCGGACAGGGGTGGACCGGGGAGCTGTTTTTT. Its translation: CATSTGQGWTGELFF.

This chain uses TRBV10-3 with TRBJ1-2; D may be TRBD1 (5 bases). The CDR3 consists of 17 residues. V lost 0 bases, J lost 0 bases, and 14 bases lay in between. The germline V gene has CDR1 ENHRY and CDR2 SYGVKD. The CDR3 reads CAISESGVLAANYGYTF. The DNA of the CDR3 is TGTGCCATCAGTGAGTCGGGGGTCCTCGCGGCTAACTATGGCTACACCTTC.

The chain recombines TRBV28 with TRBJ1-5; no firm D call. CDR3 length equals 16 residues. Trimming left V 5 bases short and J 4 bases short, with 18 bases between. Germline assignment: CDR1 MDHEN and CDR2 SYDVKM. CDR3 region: CASSTSRGTRNQPQHF. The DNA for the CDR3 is TGTGCCAGCAGTACCTCACGGGGAACAAGAAATCAGCCCCAGCATTTT.